Included here is one TCR beta chain sequence, with context. The antigen remains unidentified. It was with unique molecular identifiers that the TCRbeta library was prepared. TCRdb re-derived calls from the PCR reads in MiXCR, one entry per CDR3 protein. The table lists a few hundred thousand distinct CDR3 sequences, 10% to 15% of them singletons, with roughly 2.3% in the top ten. This entry belongs to a study of T-cell reconstitution after alpha-beta-depleted transplantation in children. Study conclusions and caveats: Alpha-beta T cells about two months after transplant reportedly derived from several hundred expanded graft clones. The main origin of T-cell counts and diversity one year after transplant was newly produced T cells. Several patients had high TCRbeta diversity at day 60; it came from surviving recipient T cells and thymic progenitors.

Trimming pared 3 bases from V and 5 bases from J, leaving 20 bases between. The length of the CDR3 is 16 residues. Germline assignment: CDR1 LNHDA and CDR2 SQIVND (reference sequence). This sequence originates from a male patient under 18 who had a stem cell transplant for acute myeloid leukemia, so the T cells may come from the graft donor. The rearrangement links TRBV19 to TRBJ2-7, with D perhaps given as TRBD1 or TRBD2 (5 bases each). This material consisted of PBMCs, mostly from graft donor cells, taken 360 days after TCRalphabeta/CD19-depleted stem cell transplant. The CDR3 spells CASSMSSGTALDEQYF. The CDR3 coding sequence is TGTGCCAGTAGTATGTCGTCCGGGACGGCTCTCGACGAGCAGTACTTC.